These 8 T cell receptor beta chains were all obtained from the same sample, sequenced in a study of cytomegalovirus exposure and HLA in healthy donors. It was with 60 Vbeta and 13 Jbeta primers that the PCR ran. Produced via immunoSEQ multiplex PCR; TCRdb's table is partial and in-frame only. Among some 200,000 clones, over 70% were seen once, and the ten largest hold roughly 0.7%. The material sequenced was PBMCs. Receptor source: a boy between 2 and 15 years old in good health and CMV-seronegative.

The table lists this clone with a few counts. The chain couples TRBV19 to TRBJ1-5; TRBD1 might be the D (6 bases). V lost 1 base to trimming and J lost 1 base, with 11 bases between them. There are 16 residues in the CDR3. Germline V lookup: CDR1 LNHDA, CDR2 SQIVND (reference sequence). CDR3 coding DNA: TGTGCCAGTAGTATAGTGGCAGGGGTCAGCAATCAGCCCCAGCATTTT. Amino acids: CASSIVAGVSNQPQHF. Together with reference TRBV19 and TRBJ1-5, the CDR3 gives the full variable domain: DGGITQSPKYLFRKEGQNVTLSCEQNLNHDAMYWYRQDPGQGLRLIYYSQIVNDFQKGDIAEGYSVSREKKESFPLTVTSAQKNPTAFYLCASSIVAGVSNQPQHFGDGTRLSIL.

V and J are TRBV6-5 and TRBJ2-1; perhaps TRBD1 as D (6 bases). CDR1 and CDR2 from the germline V gene are MNHEY and SVGAGI. V lost 2 bases and J lost 8, with 7 bases in between. The CDR3 contains 12 residues. CDR3 sequence reads: CASSYPGDEQFF. Written as DNA, the CDR3 is TGTGCCAGCAGTTACCCAGGGGATGAGCAGTTCTTC.

V usage is TRBV6-1 and J usage is TRBJ1-2; 7 bases match TRBD1. This CDR3 region has 14 residues. CDR1 and CDR2 (germline): MNHNS, SASEGT. The V segment lost 6 bases and the J segment 8 bases; nucleotides outside the gene matches: 12. The chain's CDR3 is CASRPTGSFEGYTF. CDR3 bases: TGTGCCAGCAGGCCGACAGGGTCCTTTGAGGGCTACACCTTC.

The gene calls are TRBV6-5 and TRBJ2-5; TRBD2 agrees at 13 bases. The better agreement between TRBJ2-7 and the DNA end casts doubt on the J call. The CDR3 consists of 16 residues. Per the germline V gene, CDR1 is MNHEY and CDR2 is SVGAGI. This CDR3 is CASSSGLAGTFYEQYF. The CDR3 nucleotides read TGTGCCAGCAGTTCGGGACTAGCGGGAACCTTCTACGAGCAGTACTTC.

The CDR3 nucleotides read TGCGCCAGCGGACAGGACAGGGGGTCCTACAATGAGCAGTTCTTC. Its translation: CASGQDRGSYNEQFF. The rearrangement joins TRBV5-1 to TRBJ2-1, with 10 nucleotides matching TRBD1. Germline V gene lookup returns CDR1 SGHRS and CDR2 YFSETQ. This CDR3 comprises 15 residues. V was pared by 7 bases and J by 1 base, with 5 bases of the junction left unmatched.

Comments on this clone: Other DNA sequences in this specimen translate into the identical CDR3. The V call is TRBV5-4, the J call TRBJ2-1; D might be TRBD2 (7 bases). This CDR3 comprises 15 residues. The ends were cut back, 2 bases at V and 4 bases at J, with 13 bases in the middle. Germline V gene data show CDR1 as SGHNT and CDR2 as YYREEE (reference sequence). CDR3: CASSLRGARYNEQFF. DNA of the CDR3: TGTGCCAGCAGCTTACGGGGGGCGCGGTACAATGAGCAGTTCTTC.

The CDR3 DNA reads as TGTGCCAGCACCCACGGGGGATGGGAGACCCAGTACTTC. Protein: CASTHGGWETQYF. The genes are TRBV5-6 and TRBJ2-5, with D possibly being TRBD2 (6 bases). V lost 6 bases and J 5 bases, leaving 14 bases between the germline ends. CDR1 is SGHDT, CDR2 YYEEEE, per germline. The CDR3 is made up of 13 amino acids.

This clone came up a few times. The chain joins TRBV7-9 to TRBJ1-1; D is possibly TRBD1 (5 bases). This CDR3 region has 11 residues. The germline gives CDR1 SEHNR, CDR2 FQNEAQ (reference sequence). Trimming cost V 6 bases and J 7 bases, with 9 bases left between them. The CDR3 protein is CASRPDSEAFF. The CDR3 DNA reads TGTGCCAGCAGACCCGACAGTGAAGCTTTCTTT.